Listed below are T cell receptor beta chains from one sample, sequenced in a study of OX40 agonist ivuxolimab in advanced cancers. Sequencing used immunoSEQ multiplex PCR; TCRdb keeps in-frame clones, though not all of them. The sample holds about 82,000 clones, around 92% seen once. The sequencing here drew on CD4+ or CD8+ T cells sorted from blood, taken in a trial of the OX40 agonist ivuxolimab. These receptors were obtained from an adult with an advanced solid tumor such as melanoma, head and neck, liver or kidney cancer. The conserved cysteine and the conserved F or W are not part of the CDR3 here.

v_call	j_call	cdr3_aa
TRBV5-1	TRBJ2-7	ASSNTGLDSYEQY
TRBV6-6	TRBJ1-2	ASSYSNWGSYGYT
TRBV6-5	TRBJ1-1	ASSYQSMNTEAF
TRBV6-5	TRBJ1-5	ASSLSSADQPQH
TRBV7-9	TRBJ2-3	ASSRPPDTDTQY
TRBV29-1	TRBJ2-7	SGLTGGGEQY
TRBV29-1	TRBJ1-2	SGGSYVGYT
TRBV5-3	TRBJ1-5	ARSLIFGGNQPQH
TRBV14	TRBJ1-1	ASSPGGTEAF
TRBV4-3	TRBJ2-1	ASRTGRGEQF
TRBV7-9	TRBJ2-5	ASRPGQGLETQY
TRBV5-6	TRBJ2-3	ASSLDRTSGRTDTQY
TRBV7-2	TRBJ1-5	ASSLDSRAEYQPQH
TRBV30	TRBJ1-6	AWSVRGGQIPTPPLYNSPLH
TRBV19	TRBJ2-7	ASRDGSYEQY
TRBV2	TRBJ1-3	ASRTGASAGNTIY
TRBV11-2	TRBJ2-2	ASSPWGDHTGELF
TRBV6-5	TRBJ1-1	ASRPLRQFHTEAF
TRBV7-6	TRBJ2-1	ASSFGTGGNEQF
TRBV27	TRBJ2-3	ASSPPRDNRGIFSTDTQY
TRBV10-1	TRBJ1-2	ASRQGISRLNYGYT
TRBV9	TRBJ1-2	ASSDGAYGYT
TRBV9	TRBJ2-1	ASSMGLPVANEQF
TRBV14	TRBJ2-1	ASSQDQRLAGDEQF
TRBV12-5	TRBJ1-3	ASGPWAGNTIY
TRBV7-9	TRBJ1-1	ASGVDGTDTEAF
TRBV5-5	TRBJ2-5	ASSPTLDRAQETQY
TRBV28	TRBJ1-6	ATTPVGHSPLH
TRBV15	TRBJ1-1	ATGQGAMNTEAF
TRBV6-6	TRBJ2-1	ASSYGSSFYNEQF
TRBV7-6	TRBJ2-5	ASSRLAGSQETQY
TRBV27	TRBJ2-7	ASSFGLYYEQY
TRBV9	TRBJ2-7	ASSPTGYEQY
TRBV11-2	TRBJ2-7	ASSLEWGQGAYEQY
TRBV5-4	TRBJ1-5	ASSLDRASNQPQH
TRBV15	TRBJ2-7	ATSLQGAYEQY
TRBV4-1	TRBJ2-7	ASSQVGSYEQY
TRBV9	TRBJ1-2	ASSGQRGSEDGYT
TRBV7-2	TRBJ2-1	ASSLVRGGLDEQF
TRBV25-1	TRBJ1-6	ASSEYDGSPLH